These T cell receptor beta chains were read from a single sample in a study of blood T cell repertoires in COVID-19. Profiled with immunoSEQ multiplex PCR; TCRdb holds only in-frame clones, not every one. This sample yields hundreds of thousands of clones, of which 85% are seen a single time; over 1.5% belongs to the top ten. What was sequenced was PBMCs or T cells enriched from blood (not recorded which). The receptors originated from a woman in her 30s who had been exposed to COVID-19. Both conserved end residues are part of each CDR3. The D gene is left open where the match is weak. Clone size is not always given. Where it is, it says once, few, many or a class for expanded clones.

clone size: few
J gene: TRBJ2-5
V gene: TRBV19
D gene: NA
CDR3 length: 14
CDR3 DNA: TGTGCCAGTATGAGACAGGGGAGGGAAGAGACCCAGTACTTC
CDR3 protein: CASMRQGREETQYF

clone size: NA
J gene: TRBJ1-1
V gene: TRBV7-9
D gene: TRBD1
CDR3 length: 15
CDR3 DNA: TGTGCCAGCAGCTCAGGACAGGAGAGTAAGACTGAAGCTTTCTTT
CDR3 protein: CASSSGQESKTEAFF

clone size: NA
J gene: TRBJ1-2
V gene: TRBV29-1
D gene: NA
CDR3 length: 12
CDR3 DNA: TGCAGCCCTTCCACCGCGGTTGAAGGCTACACCTTC
CDR3 protein: CSPSTAVEGYTF

clone size: NA
J gene: TRBJ1-2
V gene: TRBV19
D gene: TRBD1
CDR3 length: 13
CDR3 DNA: TGTGCCAGTAGTGCCAGGACAGGCTATGGCTACACCTTC
CDR3 protein: CASSARTGYGYTF

clone size: NA
J gene: TRBJ1-1
V gene: TRBV28
D gene: NA
CDR3 length: 16
CDR3 DNA: TGTGCCAGCAGTTCGACACGGACAGCCCTACGCACTGAAGCTTTCTTT
CDR3 protein: CASSSTRTALRTEAFF

clone size: NA
J gene: TRBJ1-2
V gene: TRBV18
D gene: NA
CDR3 length: 16
CDR3 DNA: TGTGCCAGCTCACCACCACAGGGTGGCGGCTCCGGTGGCTACACCTTC
CDR3 protein: CASSPPQGGGSGGYTF

clone size: NA
J gene: TRBJ1-2
V gene: TRBV10-3
D gene: NA
CDR3 length: 12
CDR3 DNA: TGTGCCATCAGCGAAACAGGCTATGGCTACACCTTC
CDR3 protein: CAISETGYGYTF

clone size: few
J gene: TRBJ1-2
V gene: TRBV6-5
D gene: TRBD1
CDR3 length: 15
CDR3 DNA: TGTGCCAGCAGCCTATCCGGGACAGGGGGTTATGGCTACACCTTC
CDR3 protein: CASSLSGTGGYGYTF

clone size: NA
J gene: TRBJ1-6
V gene: TRBV19
D gene: NA
CDR3 length: 12
CDR3 DNA: TGTGCCAGTAGCGACGGTTCGGGACCCCTCCACTTT
CDR3 protein: CASSDGSGPLHF

clone size: NA
J gene: TRBJ1-1
V gene: TRBV25-1
D gene: TRBD1
CDR3 length: 15
CDR3 DNA: TGTGCCAGCAGCGACAGGGGGCGAGGGAACACTGAAGCTTTCTTT
CDR3 protein: CASSDRGRGNTEAFF

clone size: NA
J gene: TRBJ2-3
V gene: TRBV28
D gene: TRBD2
CDR3 length: 16
CDR3 DNA: TGTGCCAGCAGCCTAGCGGGAGATCTCGGCACAGATACGCAGTATTTT
CDR3 protein: CASSLAGDLGTDTQYF

clone size: NA
J gene: TRBJ2-5
V gene: TRBV28
D gene: TRBD2
CDR3 length: 15
CDR3 DNA: TGTGCCAGCACAAATAGCGGGAGCAGGGGAGAGACCCAGTACTTC
CDR3 protein: CASTNSGSRGETQYF

clone size: NA
J gene: TRBJ2-5
V gene: TRBV9
D gene: NA
CDR3 length: 15
CDR3 DNA: TGTGCCAGCAGCGCTCCCGGGACTGATGGTAGGACCCAGTACTTC
CDR3 protein: CASSAPGTDGRTQYF

clone size: NA
J gene: TRBJ1-1
V gene: TRBV6-2/TRBV6-3
D gene: NA
CDR3 length: 14
CDR3 DNA: TGTGCCAGCAGTCGACTCAGCGAGAACACTGAAGCTTTCTTT
CDR3 protein: CASSRLSENTEAFF

clone size: NA
J gene: TRBJ2-1
V gene: TRBV28
D gene: TRBD1
CDR3 length: 15
CDR3 DNA: TGTGCCAGCCAGGCCCCAGGGGGCGCCCACAATGAGCAGTTCTTC
CDR3 protein: CASQAPGGAHNEQFF

clone size: NA
J gene: TRBJ2-2
V gene: TRBV7-2
D gene: TRBD2
CDR3 length: 16
CDR3 DNA: TGTGCCAGCAGCTTTGCCACTAGCGGGGGAACCGGGGAGCTGTTTTTT
CDR3 protein: CASSFATSGGTGELFF

clone size: NA
J gene: TRBJ2-1
V gene: TRBV6-5
D gene: NA
CDR3 length: 15
CDR3 DNA: TGTGCCAGCAGTTTTGTAGCTGATAGTAGCAATGAGCAGTTCTTC
CDR3 protein: CASSFVADSSNEQFF

clone size: NA
J gene: TRBJ2-7
V gene: TRBV2
D gene: NA
CDR3 length: 12
CDR3 DNA: TGTGCCAGCAGAACAGACAGCGACGAGCAGTACTTC
CDR3 protein: CASRTDSDEQYF

clone size: NA
J gene: TRBJ1-5
V gene: TRBV2
D gene: NA
CDR3 length: 16
CDR3 DNA: TGTGCCAGCAGTGAATTGACTGACAGTAGCAATCAGCCCCAGCATTTT
CDR3 protein: CASSELTDSSNQPQHF

clone size: NA
J gene: TRBJ2-3
V gene: TRBV18
D gene: TRBD1
CDR3 length: 16
CDR3 DNA: TGTGCCAGCTCATCACAGGGGGCGGGCCGCACAGATACGCAGTATTTT
CDR3 protein: CASSSQGAGRTDTQYF

clone size: few
J gene: TRBJ1-1
V gene: TRBV3-1/TRBV3-2
D gene: NA
CDR3 length: 15
CDR3 DNA: TGTGCCAGCAGCCCGCTCGGGTTACAGGACACTGAAGCTTTCTTT
CDR3 protein: CASSPLGLQDTEAFF

clone size: NA
J gene: TRBJ1-5
V gene: TRBV28
D gene: TRBD1
CDR3 length: 15
CDR3 DNA: TGTGCCAGCAGTACTGGACAGGTTTCTAATCAGCCCCAGCATTTT
CDR3 protein: CASSTGQVSNQPQHF

clone size: NA
J gene: TRBJ2-7
V gene: TRBV18
D gene: NA
CDR3 length: 14
CDR3 DNA: TGTGCCAGCTCACCTAGACAGGTCGCCTACGAGCAGTACTTC
CDR3 protein: CASSPRQVAYEQYF

clone size: NA
J gene: TRBJ2-1
V gene: TRBV11-2
D gene: NA
CDR3 length: 14
CDR3 DNA: TGTGCCAGCAGCTTAGCGACTGCCTACAATGAGCAGTTCTTC
CDR3 protein: CASSLATAYNEQFF